These T cell receptor beta chains were read from a single sample in a study of blood T cell repertoires in COVID-19. Libraries were prepared by immunoSEQ multiplex PCR; TCRdb keeps only in-frame clonotypes and omits some of them. The sample has 50,000 to 75,000 clones, around 87% seen once. Sequenced material: peripheral blood. The receptor set was obtained from a man in his 60s with acute or convalescent COVID-19. Each CDR3 is given with its conserved first and last residue. The order of the fields is V gene, J gene, clone size, CDR3 protein. Not all rows give a size; the values are once, few, many and, for expanded clones, a class.

V gene: TRBV6-5; J gene: TRBJ1-2; clone size: .; CDR3 protein: CASSLGPQGSSGYTF
V gene: TRBV18; J gene: TRBJ2-5; clone size: .; CDR3 protein: CASAITTLAGGQETQYF
V gene: TRBV19; J gene: TRBJ1-1; clone size: once; CDR3 protein: CASSIERITEAFF
V gene: TRBV5-5; J gene: TRBJ1-2; clone size: .; CDR3 protein: CASRTPDRGVYGYTF
V gene: TRBV5-1; J gene: TRBJ2-3; clone size: .; CDR3 protein: CASSLYRGGKTDTQYF
V gene: TRBV6-5; J gene: TRBJ2-7; clone size: .; CDR3 protein: CASSYSTGQISYEQYF
V gene: TRBV29-1; J gene: TRBJ2-1; clone size: .; CDR3 protein: CSVGQGAIYNEQFF
V gene: TRBV6-5; J gene: TRBJ1-5; clone size: .; CDR3 protein: CASSLTRGSNQPQHF
V gene: TRBV14; J gene: TRBJ2-1; clone size: .; CDR3 protein: CASSQEWGRTYNEQFF
V gene: TRBV11-2; J gene: TRBJ1-2; clone size: .; CDR3 protein: CASSLGVTRGYGYTF
V gene: TRBV18; J gene: TRBJ2-7; clone size: .; CDR3 protein: CASSPRTGGHEQYF
V gene: TRBV7-2; J gene: TRBJ1-1; clone size: .; CDR3 protein: CASSLEGFGNTEAFF
V gene: TRBV19; J gene: TRBJ1-5; clone size: .; CDR3 protein: CASSSTYNQPQHF
V gene: TRBV14; J gene: TRBJ2-7; clone size: .; CDR3 protein: CASSQVTLYEQYF
V gene: TRBV10-3; J gene: TRBJ1-2; clone size: .; CDR3 protein: CAITSDRGGYGYTF
V gene: TRBV20-1; J gene: TRBJ1-5; clone size: .; CDR3 protein: CSASTPEGNQPQHF
V gene: TRBV3-1/TRBV3-2; J gene: TRBJ1-2; clone size: .; CDR3 protein: CASSQGPGGGGYTF
V gene: TRBV7-8; J gene: TRBJ2-7; clone size: once; CDR3 protein: CASSFDGTGGPYEQYF
V gene: TRBV4-1; J gene: TRBJ2-1; clone size: few; CDR3 protein: CASSLAGGDYNEQFF
V gene: TRBV7-2; J gene: TRBJ2-5; clone size: .; CDR3 protein: CASSLVLLAGGMTETQYF
V gene: TRBV19; J gene: TRBJ1-5; clone size: .; CDR3 protein: CASSAIWTGGASSNQPQHF
V gene: TRBV5-6; J gene: TRBJ1-4; clone size: .; CDR3 protein: CASSSGTGNHEKLFF
V gene: TRBV2; J gene: TRBJ2-3; clone size: .; CDR3 protein: CASSGPVGRGGTDTQYF
V gene: TRBV9; J gene: TRBJ2-5; clone size: .; CDR3 protein: CASSVGPKRETQYF
V gene: TRBV30; J gene: TRBJ2-7; clone size: .; CDR3 protein: CAWSREWTSGGGGSYEQYF
V gene: TRBV7-2; J gene: TRBJ1-2; clone size: .; CDR3 protein: CASSLGVGGSYGYTF
V gene: TRBV29-1; J gene: TRBJ2-3; clone size: .; CDR3 protein: CSVSTTGTGGPDTQYF
V gene: TRBV5-8; J gene: TRBJ2-3; clone size: .; CDR3 protein: CASSLGNPGADTQYF
V gene: TRBV11-1; J gene: TRBJ1-6; clone size: .; CDR3 protein: CASSFVQGQGAPLHF
V gene: TRBV7-8; J gene: TRBJ2-7; clone size: .; CDR3 protein: CASSSGITGVDYEQYF
V gene: TRBV2; J gene: TRBJ1-5; clone size: .; CDR3 protein: CASASPGGRSNQPQHF
V gene: TRBV11-2; J gene: TRBJ1-1; clone size: .; CDR3 protein: CASSPPPVNTEAFF
V gene: TRBV10-3; J gene: TRBJ2-1; clone size: once; CDR3 protein: CAISDGGASDNEQFF
V gene: TRBV5-1; J gene: TRBJ2-7; clone size: .; CDR3 protein: CASSVGTGGFEQYF
V gene: TRBV9; J gene: TRBJ2-1; clone size: .; CDR3 protein: CASSVSSGGSSHEQFF
V gene: TRBV3-1/TRBV3-2; J gene: TRBJ1-2; clone size: .; CDR3 protein: CASSQSVGRANYGYTF
V gene: TRBV4-1; J gene: TRBJ1-1; clone size: .; CDR3 protein: CASSQEGQGRTEAFF
V gene: TRBV30; J gene: TRBJ1-5; clone size: .; CDR3 protein: CAWSGSGDQPQHF
V gene: TRBV5-1; J gene: TRBJ1-6; clone size: .; CDR3 protein: CASSLGNTGVDSPLHF
V gene: TRBV19; J gene: TRBJ1-5; clone size: .; CDR3 protein: CASSITGFSQPQHF
V gene: TRBV5-1; J gene: TRBJ2-7; clone size: .; CDR3 protein: CASSLEVGEQYF
V gene: TRBV19; J gene: TRBJ1-1; clone size: .; CDR3 protein: CASSIQGQGAWAAFF
V gene: TRBV2; J gene: TRBJ1-2; clone size: .; CDR3 protein: CASHGGSSGYTF
V gene: TRBV9; J gene: TRBJ1-2; clone size: .; CDR3 protein: CASSVSGTLGYTF
V gene: TRBV6-5; J gene: TRBJ1-1; clone size: .; CDR3 protein: CASSYRAYRVRTEAFF
V gene: TRBV6-2/TRBV6-3; J gene: TRBJ1-5; clone size: .; CDR3 protein: CASSKTGNQHF
V gene: TRBV2; J gene: TRBJ2-7; clone size: .; CDR3 protein: CASSETGDHEQYF
V gene: TRBV12-5; J gene: TRBJ2-7; clone size: once; CDR3 protein: CASGLGTGAGEQYF
V gene: TRBV19; J gene: TRBJ2-1; clone size: .; CDR3 protein: CASSNSGGPTYNEQFF
V gene: TRBV7-2; J gene: TRBJ2-7; clone size: .; CDR3 protein: CASSSIGTSSYEQYF
V gene: TRBV25-1; J gene: TRBJ1-4; clone size: .; CDR3 protein: CASSVRDSPNEKLFF
V gene: TRBV4-3; J gene: TRBJ1-2; clone size: .; CDR3 protein: CASSQAVGGGYTF
V gene: TRBV19; J gene: TRBJ2-5; clone size: .; CDR3 protein: CASSIASGTPKETQYF
V gene: TRBV18; J gene: TRBJ1-1; clone size: .; CDR3 protein: CASSPAPGQTTEAFF
V gene: TRBV11-2; J gene: TRBJ2-7; clone size: .; CDR3 protein: CASSLNRGLLSYEQYF
V gene: TRBV5-4; J gene: TRBJ2-2; clone size: .; CDR3 protein: CASSLGSDPTNTGELFF
V gene: TRBV3-1/TRBV3-2; J gene: TRBJ1-2; clone size: .; CDR3 protein: CASSQDYSGYTF
V gene: TRBV10-3; J gene: TRBJ1-2; clone size: .; CDR3 protein: CAISETGEGYTF
V gene: TRBV6-5; J gene: TRBJ1-5; clone size: .; CDR3 protein: CASSSRQSNQPQHF